This T cell receptor beta chain was observed in a study of technical replicates of blood from a few donors. TCRdb keeps only in-frame clones here, not all; method: immunoSEQ multiplex PCR. The data contain more than 90,000 clones, approximately 95% of them singletons. This TCR was sampled from a human donor in good health. Material: T cells isolated from PBMCs.

As DNA, the CDR3 is TGTGCCAGCAGCTCAAGGCAGGCCAAGAACACTGAAGCTTTCTTT. Its translation is CASSSRQAKNTEAFF. The chain couples TRBV7-8 to TRBJ1-1; D is uncertain. The CDR3 is 15 amino acids. Trimming took 4 bases from V and 1 from J, leaving 13 bases between them. CDR1 and CDR2 (germline): SGHVS, FQNEAQ.